The entry below gives a single T cell receptor beta chain sequence along with its context. What it recognizes is unknown. TCRdb's copy holds only in-frame clones and misses some; the assay was immunoSEQ multiplex PCR. Among more than 150,000 clones, 85% to 95% were seen once, and the ten largest hold more than 1.3%. Germline V gene sequence: CDR1 SGHVS, CDR2 FQNEAQ. Trimming took 2 bases from V and 4 from J, leaving 7 bases between them. This CDR3 spans 13 amino acids. This sample was taken from a study of T cell responses to AZD1222 COVID-19 vaccine. Findings of the study overall: Vaccination with two AZD1222 doses was followed by a rise in Spike-specific TCR breadth and depth. Baseline seropositivity characterized only a handful of AZD1222 recipients. Spike-wide coverage was observed for vaccine-associated CD4 TCRs, with dominant responses at 160-218 and 743-854. Females made up more of the donors, who were largely white British, and clonal diversity may have come out too low.

This sequence joins TRBV7-8 and TRBJ2-3; no definite D call. Sequenced material: peripheral blood, taken 28 days after the second AZD1222 dose. This TCR was sampled from an adult who received the AZD1222 COVID-19 vaccine. In nucleotides, the CDR3 is TGTGCCAGCAGCTTAAAGGTAGCAGATACGCAGTATTTT. Translation: CASSLKVADTQYF. The full variable domain, rest sourced from reference TRBV7-8 and TRBJ2-3, is GAGVSQSPRYKVAKRGQDVALRCDPISGHVSLFWYQQALGQGPEFLTYFQNEAQLDKSGLPSDRFFAERPEGSVSTLKIQRTQQEDSAVYLCASSLKVADTQYFGPGTRLTVL.